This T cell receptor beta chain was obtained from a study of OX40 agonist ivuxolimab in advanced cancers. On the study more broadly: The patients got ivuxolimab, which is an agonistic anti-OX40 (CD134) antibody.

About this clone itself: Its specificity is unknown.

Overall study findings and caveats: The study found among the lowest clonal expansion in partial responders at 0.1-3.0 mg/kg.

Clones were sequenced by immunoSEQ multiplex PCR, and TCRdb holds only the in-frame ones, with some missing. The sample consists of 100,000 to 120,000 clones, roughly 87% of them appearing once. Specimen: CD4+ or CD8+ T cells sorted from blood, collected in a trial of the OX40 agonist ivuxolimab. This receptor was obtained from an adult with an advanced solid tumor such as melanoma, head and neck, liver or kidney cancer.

The chain's CDR3 is CASSLTGETGELFF. The CDR3 region has the DNA TGTGCCAGCAGCTTGACAGGAGAAACCGGGGAGCTGTTTTTT. The rearrangement uses TRBV5-5 and TRBJ2-2; a weak D match, TRBD1 (5 bases). Germline CDR1 is SGHKS and CDR2 is YYEKEE (reference sequence). This CDR3 has 14 amino acids. The ends were cut back, 1 base at V and 5 bases at J, with 9 bases in the middle.